Here is one T cell receptor beta chain with its context. Its antigen is unknown. A far larger clone is just one base off, so this is likely a read error. The conserved final phenylalanine or tryptophan is absent from the CDR3, which likely points to a read error. The sample holds other DNA sequences that translate to the same CDR3. This entry is derived from a study of shared clonotypes between healthy human individuals. Study-wide context: The cohort comprised two women and three men. Their ages spanned 18 to 49 years.

Germline V gives CDR1 SGHAT, CDR2 FQDESV (reference sequence). Trimming removed 1 base from V and 6 bases from J, with 10 bases in between. This CDR3 is 13 amino acids long. Study-level findings and limits: Expectations were that clonotype sharing among donors would be affected by sequencing depth.

The authors sequenced unsorted PBMC DNA on ten immunoSEQ deep assay plates. The protocol was immunoSEQ multiplex PCR, while the TCRdb copy is restricted to in-frame clones and leaves out a portion. Of about half a million clones in the sample, about 85% were seen once. This sequence joins TRBV11-1 and TRBJ2-7; possibly TRBD1 or TRBD2 for D (5 bases each). Sequencing used PBMCs. The clonotype comes from a woman aged 40 to 50 in good health. Some clones in this sample may be carry-over from other donors' samples. CDR3 in amino acids: CASSLGGVSEQYL. DNA for the CDR3: TGTGCCAGCAGCTTAGGAGGGGTTAGCGAGCAGTACCTC.